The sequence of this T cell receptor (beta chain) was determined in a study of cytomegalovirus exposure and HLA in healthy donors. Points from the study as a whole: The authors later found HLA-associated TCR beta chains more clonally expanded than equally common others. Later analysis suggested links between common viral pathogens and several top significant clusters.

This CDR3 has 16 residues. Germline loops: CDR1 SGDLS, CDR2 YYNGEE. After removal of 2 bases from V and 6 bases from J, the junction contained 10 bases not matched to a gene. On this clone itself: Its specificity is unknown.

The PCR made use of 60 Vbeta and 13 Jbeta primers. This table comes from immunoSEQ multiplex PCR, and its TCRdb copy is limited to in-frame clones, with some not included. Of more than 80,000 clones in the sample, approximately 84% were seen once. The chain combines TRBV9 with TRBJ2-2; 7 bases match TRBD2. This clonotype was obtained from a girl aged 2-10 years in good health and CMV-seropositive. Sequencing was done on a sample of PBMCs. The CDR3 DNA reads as TGTGCCAGCAGCGTGGCAGGGAGGGAAATCCCCGGGGAGCTGTTTTTT. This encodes CASSVAGREIPGELFF.